The 29 T cell receptor beta chains listed next were all sequenced from one sample in a study of blood T cell repertoires in COVID-19 (dated by TCRdb to 2020 to 2021). Library preparation used the immunoSEQ multiplex PCR assay. In TCRdb, the immuneACCESS table is reduced to in-frame sequences with V and J assigned. These tables do not hold every clone; where another copy was compared, an unresolved V gene accounts for under half, and the others remain unexplained. The sample records some 380,000 clones, around 87% of which are singletons. 1.3% of the sample lies in the top ten. The sequenced sample was PBMCs or T cells enriched from blood (not recorded which). The source is a man aged 30 to 39 who had recovered from COVID-19.

The chain combines TRBV10-2 with TRBJ2-6, with D possibly matching TRBD2 (5 bases). The germline V and J ends were trimmed by 5 bases and 0 bases, with 23 bases remaining between them. This CDR3 is 20 amino acids long. From germline, CDR1 is WSHSY and CDR2 SAAADI. The DNA of the CDR3 is TGCGCCAGCAGTCCACGGGCCCGCAGAGGGTTAGCCTCTGGGGCCAACGTCCTGACTTTC. It codes for CASSPRARRGLASGANVLTF.

The genes are TRBV3-1 (or the pseudogene TRBV3-2) and TRBJ2-3, with 7 nucleotides matching TRBD2. V was clipped by 4 bases and J by 4 bases; unmatched bases: 8. This CDR3 comprises 15 residues. The germline gives CDR1 LGHDT, CDR2 YNNKEL (reference sequence). For the CDR3, the DNA is TGTGCCAGCAGCCTTGGGCGGGGGAGGGCAGATACGCAGTATTTT. Translation: CASSLGRGRADTQYF.

This clone was found once. The chain employs TRBV5-5 and TRBJ1-2; 9 bases fit TRBD1. CDR1 and CDR2 (germline): SGHKS, YYEKEE (reference sequence). V dropped 4 bases and J dropped 8; count of bases not matched to a gene: 6. The CDR3 is 13 amino acids. The CDR3 sequence: CASSNPGQGGYTF. The DNA of the CDR3 is TGTGCCAGCAGCAACCCGGGACAGGGAGGCTACACCTTC. The full variable domain, with the rest looked up from reference TRBV5-5 and TRBJ1-2, is DAGVTQSPTHLIKTRGQQVTLRCSPISGHKSVSWYQQVLGQGPQFIFQYYEKEERGRGNFPDRFSARQFPNYSSELNVNALLLGDSALYLCASSNPGQGGYTFGSGTRLTVV.

The CDR3 loop is CASSLEPGAGPAETQYF. The CDR3 coding sequence is TGTGCCAGCAGCTTAGAGCCAGGAGCGGGGCCGGCGGAGACCCAGTACTTC. V is TRBV11-2 and J is TRBJ2-5, with 7 bases that match TRBD2. CDR1 is SGHAT, CDR2 FQNNGV, per germline. The junction had 12 bases not matched to a gene; V was cut back by 0 bases and J by 5 bases. CDR3 length equals 17 residues.

This clone occurred once. The identical CDR3 is also encoded by other nucleotide sequences in the sample. The chain links TRBV6-5 to TRBJ2-1; 8 bases align to TRBD2. This CDR3 has 12 amino acids. The V gene end was trimmed by 2 bases and the J gene end by 10 bases; junction bases not matched to a gene: 1. CDR1 is MNHEY and CDR2 is SVGAGI in the germline V gene. CDR3 protein: CASSYRGGEQFF. CDR3 coding DNA: TGTGCCAGCAGTTACCGGGGGGGGGAGCAGTTCTTC.

V and J are TRBV4-3 and TRBJ2-7; D unresolved. CDR1 is LGHNA, CDR2 YSLEER, per germline. Trimming removed 0 bases at V and 0 bases at J, with 9 bases between. CDR3 length equals 15 residues. As DNA, the CDR3 is TGCGCCAGCAGCCAAGAGGCCGTGTACTCCTACGAGCAGTACTTC. The encoded protein is CASSQEAVYSYEQYF.

J is TRBJ1-2 and V is TRBV30; a weak D match, TRBD1 (5 bases). CDR1 is GTSNPN and CDR2 is SVGIG in the germline V gene (reference sequence). V lost 1 base and J 2 bases, leaving 8 bases between the germline ends. The CDR3 covers 13 residues. As DNA, the CDR3 is TGTGCCTGGAGTGGACAGCCCAACTATGGCTACACCTTC. It specifies CAWSGQPNYGYTF.

The V and J genes are TRBV3-1 (or the pseudogene TRBV3-2) and TRBJ1-3; no definite D call. This CDR3 comprises 12 residues. Germline lookup yields CDR1 LGHDT and CDR2 YNNKEL (reference sequence). Between the trimmed V and J ends, which lost 1 base and 9 bases, there was a span of 7 bases. The CDR3 protein is CASSQVEGTIYF. CDR3 DNA sequence: TGTGCCAGCAGCCAAGTAGAGGGCACCATATATTTT.

The chain links TRBV30 to TRBJ2-1, with a tentative D call TRBD1 (7 bases). The length of the CDR3 is 16 residues. The germline V and J ends were trimmed by 2 bases and 7 bases, with 21 bases remaining between them. Germline lookup yields CDR1 GTSNPN and CDR2 SVGIG (reference sequence). The CDR3 DNA reads TGTGCCTGGAGTCATTGGAGGGGGCCAGGGGGGAATGAGCAGTTCTTC. Its translation: CAWSHWRGPGGNEQFF.

The chain uses TRBV7-8 and TRBJ1-1; 7 bases map to TRBD1. The CDR3 has 17 amino acids. CDR1 and CDR2 from the germline V gene are SGHVS and FQNEAQ. The V and J ends lost 2 bases and 3 bases, in that order; junction bases with no gene match: 12. CDR3 DNA: TGTGCCAGCAGCTTAAGGGGGCGACTATCTAGGGACACTGAAGCTTTCTTT. It is translated as CASSLRGRLSRDTEAFF.

The genes are TRBV29-1 and TRBJ1-2; D is unclear. This CDR3 is 11 amino acids long. Germline CDR1 reads SQVTM; CDR2 reads ANQGSEA. DNA of the CDR3: TGCCAAACTGAGGGCCCGGGGGGCTACACCTTC. Amino acids: CQTEGPGGYTF.

The chain is built from TRBV7-9 and TRBJ2-7; 7 positions agree with TRBD2. V shed 1 base and J 12 bases; nucleotides not matched to a gene: 6. The CDR3 runs 12 residues. Germline CDR1 SEHNR, CDR2 FQNEAQ (reference sequence). CDR3: CASSLGGTTGYF. CDR3 in DNA: TGTGCCAGCAGCTTAGGGGGGACTACGGGGTACTTC.

This clone was seen only once. The chain has TRBV18 and TRBJ1-2; D is unclear. CDR1 is KGHSH and CDR2 is LQKENI in the germline V gene. The V and J ends lost 3 bases and 3 bases respectively, with 5 bases between them. The length of the CDR3 is 12 residues. The CDR3 nucleotides read TGTGCCAGCTCACCCGGGGACTATGGCTACACCTTC. It is translated as CASSPGDYGYTF.

The V and J genes are TRBV5-6 and TRBJ2-2; D is unclear. This CDR3 has 14 amino acids. The V gene lost 2 bases and the J gene lost 1 base, with 6 bases spanning the gap. Germline V gene data show CDR1 as SGHDT and CDR2 as YYEEEE. CDR3 in amino acids: CASSFELNTGELFF. The CDR3 nucleotides are TGTGCCAGCAGCTTTGAACTGAACACCGGGGAGCTGTTTTTT. The full variable domain, rest sourced from reference TRBV5-6 and TRBJ2-2, is DAGVTQSPTHLIKTRGQQVTLRCSPKSGHDTVSWYQQALGQGPQFIFQYYEEEERQRGNFPDRFSGHQFPNYSSELNVNALLLGDSALYLCASSFELNTGELFFGEGSRLTVL.

This clone was picked up a small number of times. This sequence joins TRBV5-1 and TRBJ2-7, with 11 bases fitting TRBD2. The germline V gene encodes CDR1 SGHRS and CDR2 YFSETQ. Trimming removed 0 bases from V and 7 bases from J; junction bases left unmatched: 6. The CDR3 runs to 15 residues. The CDR3 here is CASSLGSGGAGEQYF. CDR3 DNA: TGCGCCAGCAGCTTGGGTAGCGGGGGGGCAGGTGAGCAGTACTTC.

This clone showed up just once. The chain employs TRBV21-1 and TRBJ1-5. TRBV21-1 is a recognized pseudogene. This CDR3 region has 17 residues. The CDR3 DNA is TGTGCCAGCAGCCCCGCCCCCCGCGGAAGGAGGAATCAGCCCCAGCATTTT. Amino acids: CASSPAPRGRRNQPQHF.

The V call is TRBV9, the J call TRBJ1-5, with TRBD1 as a possible D gene (5 bases). V gave up 0 bases and J gave up 6 bases, with 13 bases separating them. The CDR3 extends over 15 amino acids. Germline V gene lookup returns CDR1 SGDLS and CDR2 YYNGEE. The CDR3 is CASSVGVGVPQPQHF. CDR3 nucleotides: TGTGCCAGCAGCGTAGGGGTAGGGGTCCCTCAGCCCCAGCATTTT.

This clone was seen once. V usage is TRBV7-9 and J usage is TRBJ2-3; TRBD1 matches at 10 bases. Trimming removed 5 bases from V and 5 bases from J; junction bases left unmatched: 7. CDR1 SEHNR and CDR2 FQNEAQ come from the germline V gene (reference sequence). The CDR3 is 15 residues long. The CDR3 region has the DNA TGTGCCAGCAGCCCAGACAGGGGGCAAGGAGATACGCAGTATTTT. Its translation: CASSPDRGQGDTQYF.

This clone was seen a single time. The chain recombines TRBV7-9 with TRBJ1-6; 8 bases map to TRBD1. This CDR3 has 15 residues. The germline V gene has CDR1 SEHNR and CDR2 FQNEAQ (reference sequence). V lost 1 base, J lost 7 bases, and 3 bases stayed unmatched. In DNA, the CDR3 is TGTGCCAGCAGCTTAGGACAGGGGAACAATTCACCCCTCCACTTT. Protein product: CASSLGQGNNSPLHF.

This chain connects TRBV27 to TRBJ2-6; 7 bases line up with TRBD1. With 8 bases clipped from V and 2 bases from J, the junction kept 6 bases outside the gene matches. The CDR3 sequence is 15 residues long. Germline V CDR1 and CDR2: MNHEY, SMNVEV (reference sequence). The CDR3 region is CASRSQGAGANVLTF. The DNA of the CDR3 is TGTGCCAGCCGTTCCCAGGGGGCTGGGGCCAACGTCCTGACTTTC. Complete variable domain (other parts from reference TRBV27 and TRBJ2-6): EAQVTQNPRYLITVTGKKLTVTCSQNMNHEYMSWYRQDPGLGLRQIYYSMNVEVTDKGDVPEGYKVSRKEKRNFPLILESPSPNQTSLYFCASRSQGAGANVLTFGAGSRLTVL.

This clone came up once. Other DNA sequences in the same sample also yield this CDR3. The chain links TRBV2 to TRBJ1-2; maybe TRBD1 (6 bases). The V and J ends lost 1 base and 5 bases respectively, with 8 bases between them. The CDR3 contains 13 residues. The germline V gene has CDR1 SNHLY and CDR2 FYNNEI. CDR3 region: CASSEGTAYGYTF. The CDR3, as DNA: TGTGCCAGCAGTGAAGGGACAGCGTATGGCTACACCTTC.

This chain uses TRBV25-1 with TRBJ2-1; 7 bases align to TRBD1. The germline CDR1 and CDR2 sequences are MGHDK and SYGVNS. Trimming at V came to 6 bases and at J to 7 bases, leaving 12 bases not matched to a gene. CDR3 length: 15 residues. In nucleotides, the CDR3 is TGTGCCAGCAGCGAGGAGTGGACAGGCCGGAATGAGCAGTTCTTC. It is translated as CASSEEWTGRNEQFF.

The V gene is TRBV9, the J gene TRBJ1-2; D remains ambiguous. This CDR3 region has 13 residues. Trimming shortened V by 4 bases and J by 5 bases, and 12 bases separated the two germline ends. Germline V gene data show CDR1 as SGDLS and CDR2 as YYNGEE. Here the CDR3 reads CASSLRTSYGYTF. DNA of the CDR3: TGTGCCAGCAGCCTTCGGACTTCATATGGCTACACCTTC.

The rearrangement uses TRBV5-1 and TRBJ2-7; 7 bases line up with TRBD2. The V segment lost 3 bases and the J segment 5 bases; nucleotides outside the gene matches: 11. The CDR3 is made up of 15 amino acids. CDR1 SGHRS and CDR2 YFSETQ come from the germline V gene. Written as DNA, the CDR3 is TGCGCCAGCAGCTCGGGGCTGAGCGGGGACGACGAGCAGTACTTC. The encoded protein is CASSSGLSGDDEQYF. Using reference TRBV5-1 and TRBJ2-7 for the parts outside the CDR3, the full variable domain is KAGVTQTPRYLIKTRGQQVTLSCSPISGHRSVSWYQQTPGQGLQFLFEYFSETQRNKGNFPGRFSGRQFSNSRSEMNVSTLELGDSALYLCASSSGLSGDDEQYFGPGTRLTVT.

The chain has TRBV9 and TRBJ2-5; D is perhaps TRBD2 (5 bases). The V gene's germline CDR1 is SGDLS and CDR2 YYNGEE. The ends were cut back, 0 bases at V and 5 bases at J, with 14 bases in the middle. This CDR3 is 15 amino acids long. Written as DNA, the CDR3 is TGTGCCAGCAGCGTAGTAGGTATCTCGGGGGAGACCCAGTACTTC. This gives the protein CASSVVGISGETQYF.

The table lists this clone with a few counts. The J gene is TRBJ1-2, the V gene TRBV19; D perhaps matches TRBD1 (5 bases). V lost 6 bases, J lost 6 bases, and 17 bases lay in between. CDR1 is LNHDA, CDR2 SQIVND, per germline (reference sequence). The length of the CDR3 is 14 residues. The DNA for the CDR3 is TGTGCCAGTAGGGCGGTAGGGGAAGGGAATGGCTACACCTTC. This gives the protein CASRAVGEGNGYTF.

V usage is TRBV6-5 and J usage is TRBJ1-1; 7 bases are shared with TRBD1. The V gene end was trimmed by 7 bases and the J gene end by 3 bases; junction bases not matched to a gene: 2. The CDR3 covers 12 residues. Germline CDR1 is MNHEY and CDR2 is SVGAGI. The CDR3, as DNA: TGTGCCAGCAATCAGGGGGACACTGAAGCTTTCTTT. Encoded protein: CASNQGDTEAFF.

V and J are TRBV19 and TRBJ1-4; D perhaps matches TRBD1 (6 bases). Germline V gene data show CDR1 as LNHDA and CDR2 as SQIVND (reference sequence). V shed 3 bases and J shed 8 bases, with 16 bases lying between them. CDR3 length equals 15 residues. The CDR3 DNA is TGTGCCAGTAGTATGTATGGGGGCGAAGAGGAAAAACTGTTTTTT. Translated, it gives CASSMYGGEEEKLFF.

The chain employs TRBV10-3 and TRBJ2-2; TRBD1 aligns across 8 bases. J lost 1 base, V lost 4 bases, and 5 bases had no gene match. CDR3 length: 16 residues. CDR1 is ENHRY and CDR2 is SYGVKD in the germline V gene. The CDR3 here is CAISGTGTGNTGELFF. The DNA for the CDR3 is TGTGCCATCAGTGGGACCGGGACAGGGAACACCGGGGAGCTGTTTTTT.